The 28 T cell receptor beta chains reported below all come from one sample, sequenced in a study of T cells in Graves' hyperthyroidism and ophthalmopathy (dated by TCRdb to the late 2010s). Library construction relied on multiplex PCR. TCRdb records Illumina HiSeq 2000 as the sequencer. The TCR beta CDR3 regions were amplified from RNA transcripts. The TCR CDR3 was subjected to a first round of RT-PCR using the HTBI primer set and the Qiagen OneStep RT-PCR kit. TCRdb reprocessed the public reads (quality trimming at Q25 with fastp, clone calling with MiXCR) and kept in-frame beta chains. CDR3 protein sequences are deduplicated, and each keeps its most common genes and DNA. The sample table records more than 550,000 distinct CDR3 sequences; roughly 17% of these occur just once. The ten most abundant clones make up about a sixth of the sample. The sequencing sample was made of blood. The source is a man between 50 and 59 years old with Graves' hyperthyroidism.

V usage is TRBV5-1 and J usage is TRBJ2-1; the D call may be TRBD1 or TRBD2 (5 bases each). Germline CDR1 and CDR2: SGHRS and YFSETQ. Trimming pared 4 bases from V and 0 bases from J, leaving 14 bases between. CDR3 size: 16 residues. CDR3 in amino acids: CASSTLGPSSYNEQFF. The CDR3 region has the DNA TGCGCCAGCAGCACCTTGGGACCAAGCTCCTACAATGAGCAGTTCTTC. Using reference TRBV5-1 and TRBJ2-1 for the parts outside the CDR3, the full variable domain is KAGVTQTPRYLIKTRGQQVTLSCSPISGHRSVSWYQQTPGQGLQFLFEYFSETQRNKGNFPGRFSGRQFSNSRSEMNVSTLELGDSALYLCASSTLGPSSYNEQFFGPGTRLTVL.

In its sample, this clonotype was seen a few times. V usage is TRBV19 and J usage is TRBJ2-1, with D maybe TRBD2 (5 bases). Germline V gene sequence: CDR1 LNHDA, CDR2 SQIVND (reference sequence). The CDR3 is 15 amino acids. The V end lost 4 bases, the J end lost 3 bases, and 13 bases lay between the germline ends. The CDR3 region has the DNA TGTGCCAGTAGTACCGGCCAGCGGCACTACAATGAGCAGTTCTTC. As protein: CASSTGQRHYNEQFF.

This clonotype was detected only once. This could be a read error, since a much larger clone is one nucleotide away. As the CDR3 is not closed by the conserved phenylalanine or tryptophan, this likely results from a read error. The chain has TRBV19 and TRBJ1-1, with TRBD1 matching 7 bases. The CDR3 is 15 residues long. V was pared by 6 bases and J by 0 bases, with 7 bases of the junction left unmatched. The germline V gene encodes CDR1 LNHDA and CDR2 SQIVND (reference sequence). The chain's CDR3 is CASRKGQIMNTEAFL. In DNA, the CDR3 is TGTGCCAGTAGAAAGGGACAGATCATGAACACTGAAGCTTTCCTT.

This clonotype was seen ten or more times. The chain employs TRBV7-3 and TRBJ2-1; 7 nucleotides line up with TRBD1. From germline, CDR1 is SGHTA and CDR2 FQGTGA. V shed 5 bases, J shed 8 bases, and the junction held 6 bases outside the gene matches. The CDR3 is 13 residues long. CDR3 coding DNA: TGTGCCAGCAGCGCGAACAGGGGTGATGAGCAGTTCTTC. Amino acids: CASSANRGDEQFF.

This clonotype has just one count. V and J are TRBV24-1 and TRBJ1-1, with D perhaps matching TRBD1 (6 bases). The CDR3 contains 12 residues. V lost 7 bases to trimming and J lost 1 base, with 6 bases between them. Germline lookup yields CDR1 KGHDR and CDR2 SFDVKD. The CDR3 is CATRGGNTEAFF. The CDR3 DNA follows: TGTGCCACCAGAGGGGGGAACACTGAAGCTTTCTTT.

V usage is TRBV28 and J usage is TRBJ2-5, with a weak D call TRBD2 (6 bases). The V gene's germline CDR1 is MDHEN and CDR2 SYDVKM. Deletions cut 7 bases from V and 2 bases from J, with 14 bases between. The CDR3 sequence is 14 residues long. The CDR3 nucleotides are TGTGCCAGCATCGCTCCGGGACTTCAAGAGACCCAGTACTTC. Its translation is CASIAPGLQETQYF.

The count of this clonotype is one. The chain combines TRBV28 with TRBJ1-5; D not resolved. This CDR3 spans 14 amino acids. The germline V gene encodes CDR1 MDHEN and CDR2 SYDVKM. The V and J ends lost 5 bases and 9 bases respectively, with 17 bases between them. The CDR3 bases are TGTGCCAGCAGTGAAAGACTAGGGTATGGGCCCCAGCATTTT. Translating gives CASSERLGYGPQHF.

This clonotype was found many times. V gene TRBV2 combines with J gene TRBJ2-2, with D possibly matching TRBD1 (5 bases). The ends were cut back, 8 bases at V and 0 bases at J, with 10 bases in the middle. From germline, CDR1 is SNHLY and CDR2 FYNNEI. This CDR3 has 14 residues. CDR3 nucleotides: TGTGCCAGCGATACAGGTTCGAACACCGGGGAGCTGTTTTTT. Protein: CASDTGSNTGELFF.

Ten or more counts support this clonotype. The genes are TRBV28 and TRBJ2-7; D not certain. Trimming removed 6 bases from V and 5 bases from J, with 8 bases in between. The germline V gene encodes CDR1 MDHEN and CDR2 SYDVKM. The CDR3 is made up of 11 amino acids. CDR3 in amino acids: CASSSGDEQYF. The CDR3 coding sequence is TGTGCCAGCAGCTCTGGGGACGAGCAGTACTTC.

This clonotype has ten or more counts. The CDR3 nucleotides are TGCAGTGCTAGTTTTCGGGTCAATTCACCCCTCCACTTT. This encodes CSASFRVNSPLHF. The chain employs TRBV20-1 and TRBJ1-6, with D unresolved. V was cut by 3 bases and J by 7 bases, with 10 bases left in between. This CDR3 comprises 13 residues. Germline V gene data show CDR1 as DFQATT and CDR2 as SNEGSKA (reference sequence).

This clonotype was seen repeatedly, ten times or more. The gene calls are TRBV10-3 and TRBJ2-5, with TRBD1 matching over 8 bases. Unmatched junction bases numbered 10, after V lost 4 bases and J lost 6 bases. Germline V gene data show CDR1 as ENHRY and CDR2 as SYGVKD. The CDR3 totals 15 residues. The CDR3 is CAISGNSGGAQTQYF. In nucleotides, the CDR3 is TGTGCCATCAGTGGGAATTCAGGGGGCGCTCAGACCCAGTACTTC.

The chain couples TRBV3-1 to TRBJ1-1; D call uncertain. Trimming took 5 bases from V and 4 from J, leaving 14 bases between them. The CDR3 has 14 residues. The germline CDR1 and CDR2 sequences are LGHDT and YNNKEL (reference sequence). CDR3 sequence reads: CASSVRREGTEAFF. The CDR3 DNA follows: TGTGCCAGCAGCGTCAGGAGGGAGGGCACTGAAGCTTTCTTT.

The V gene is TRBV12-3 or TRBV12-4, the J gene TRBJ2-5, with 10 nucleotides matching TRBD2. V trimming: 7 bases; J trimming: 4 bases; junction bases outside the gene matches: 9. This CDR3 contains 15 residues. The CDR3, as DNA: TGTGCCAGCACCGCTATAGCGGGAGGCGGAGAGACCCAGTACTTC. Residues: CASTAIAGGGETQYF.

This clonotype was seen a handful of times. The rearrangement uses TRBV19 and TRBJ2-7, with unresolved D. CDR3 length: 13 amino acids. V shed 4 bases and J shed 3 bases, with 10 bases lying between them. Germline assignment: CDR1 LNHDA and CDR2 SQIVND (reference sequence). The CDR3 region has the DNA TGTGCCAGTAGTACGAGGATTTTCTACGAGCAGTACTTC. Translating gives CASSTRIFYEQYF.

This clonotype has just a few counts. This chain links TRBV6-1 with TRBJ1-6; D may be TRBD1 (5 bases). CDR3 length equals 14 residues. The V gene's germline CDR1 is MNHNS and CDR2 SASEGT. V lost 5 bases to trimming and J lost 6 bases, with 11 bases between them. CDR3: CASSLKGLNSPLHF. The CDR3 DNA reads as TGTGCCAGCAGTCTTAAGGGGCTTAATTCACCCCTCCACTTT.

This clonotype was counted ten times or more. CDR3 residues: CASRQASNTGELFF. The CDR3 DNA follows: TGTGCCAGCAGGCAAGCCAGTAACACCGGGGAGCTGTTTTTT. The chain links TRBV12-3 or TRBV12-4 to TRBJ2-2; D is unresolved. V was cut by 6 bases and J by 2 bases, with 10 bases left in between. This CDR3 is built from 14 residues.

CDR3 sequence (DNA): TGCAGTGCTAGACTTCGGGGTAGACAGACTGAAGCTTTCTTT. Translation: CSARLRGRQTEAFF. This chain joins TRBV20-1 and TRBJ1-1, with D possibly TRBD1 on 5 matching bases. The CDR3 is 14 residues long. V was clipped by 2 bases and J by 5 bases, with 15 bases between them. Germline loops: CDR1 DFQATT, CDR2 SNEGSKA (reference sequence).

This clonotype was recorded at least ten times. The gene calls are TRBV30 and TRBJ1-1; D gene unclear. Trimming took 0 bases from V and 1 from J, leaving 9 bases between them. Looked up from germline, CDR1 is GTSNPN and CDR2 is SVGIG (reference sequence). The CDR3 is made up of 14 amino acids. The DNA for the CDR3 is TGTGCCTGGAGTGTTTACAGCGCGAACACTGAAGCTTTCTTT. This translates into CAWSVYSANTEAFF. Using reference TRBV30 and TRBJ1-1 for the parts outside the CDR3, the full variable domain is SQTIHQWPATLVQPVGSPLSLECTVEGTSNPNLYWYRQAAGRGLQLLFYSVGIGQISSEVPQNLSASRPQDRQFILSSKKLLLSDSGFYLCAWSVYSANTEAFFGQGTRLTVV.

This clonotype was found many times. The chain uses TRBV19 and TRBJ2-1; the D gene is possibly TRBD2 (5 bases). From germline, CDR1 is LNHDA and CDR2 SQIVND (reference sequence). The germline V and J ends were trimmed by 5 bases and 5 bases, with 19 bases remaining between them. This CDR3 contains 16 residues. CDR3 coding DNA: TGTGCCAGTAGTGACTTATCAGGTCCGGGGAACAATGAGCAGTTCTTC. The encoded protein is CASSDLSGPGNNEQFF.

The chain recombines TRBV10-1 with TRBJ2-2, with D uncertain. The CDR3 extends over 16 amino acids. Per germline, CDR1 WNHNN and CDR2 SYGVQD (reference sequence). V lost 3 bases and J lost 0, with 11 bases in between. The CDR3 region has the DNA TGCGCCAGCAGTGATAACGGTGCTGCGAACACCGGGGAGCTGTTTTTT. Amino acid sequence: CASSDNGAANTGELFF.

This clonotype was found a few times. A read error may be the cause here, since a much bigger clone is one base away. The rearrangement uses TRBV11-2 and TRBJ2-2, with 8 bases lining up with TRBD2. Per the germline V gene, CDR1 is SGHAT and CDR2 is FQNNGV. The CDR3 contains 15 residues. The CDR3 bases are TGTGCCAGCAGCCAAGCGGGAGATCGGGTCGGGGAGCCGTTTTTT. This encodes CASSQAGDRVGEPFF.

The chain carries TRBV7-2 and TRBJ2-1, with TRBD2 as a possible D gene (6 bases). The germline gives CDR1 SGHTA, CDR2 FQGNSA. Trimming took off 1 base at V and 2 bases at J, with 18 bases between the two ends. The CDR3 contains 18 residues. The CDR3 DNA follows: TGTGCCAGCAGCTTAGGGACCGGTCGCGCGGGAACCTACAATGAGCAGTTCTTC. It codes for CASSLGTGRAGTYNEQFF.

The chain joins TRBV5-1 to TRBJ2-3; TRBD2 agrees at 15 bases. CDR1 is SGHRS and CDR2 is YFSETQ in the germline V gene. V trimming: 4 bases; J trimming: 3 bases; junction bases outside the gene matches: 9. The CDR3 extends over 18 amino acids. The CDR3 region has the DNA TGCGCCAGCAGCCGGGAGGGGACTAGCGGGAGGAGAACAGATACGCAGTATTTT. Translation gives CASSREGTSGRRTDTQYF.

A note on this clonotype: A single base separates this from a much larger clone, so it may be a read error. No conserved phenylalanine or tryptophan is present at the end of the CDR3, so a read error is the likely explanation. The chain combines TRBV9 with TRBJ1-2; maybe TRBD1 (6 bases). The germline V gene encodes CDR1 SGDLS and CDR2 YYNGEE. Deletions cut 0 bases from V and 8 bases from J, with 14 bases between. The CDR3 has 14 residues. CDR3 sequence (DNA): TGTGCCAGCAGCGTAGATACAGGGAGGTACGGCTACACCCTC. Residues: CASSVDTGRYGYTL.

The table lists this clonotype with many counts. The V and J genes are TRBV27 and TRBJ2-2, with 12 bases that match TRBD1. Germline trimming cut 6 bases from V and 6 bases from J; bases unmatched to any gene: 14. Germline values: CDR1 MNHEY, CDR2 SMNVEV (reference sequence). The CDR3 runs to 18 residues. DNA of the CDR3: TGTGCCAGCAGCTTACCCACCGGGACAGGGGGCATCGCCGGGGAGCTGTTTTTT. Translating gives CASSLPTGTGGIAGELFF.

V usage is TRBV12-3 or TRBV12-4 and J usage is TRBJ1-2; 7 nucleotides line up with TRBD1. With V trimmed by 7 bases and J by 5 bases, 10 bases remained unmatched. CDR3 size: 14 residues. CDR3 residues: CASIPEGALYGYTF. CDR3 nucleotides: TGTGCCAGCATCCCTGAGGGGGCTTTGTATGGCTACACCTTC.

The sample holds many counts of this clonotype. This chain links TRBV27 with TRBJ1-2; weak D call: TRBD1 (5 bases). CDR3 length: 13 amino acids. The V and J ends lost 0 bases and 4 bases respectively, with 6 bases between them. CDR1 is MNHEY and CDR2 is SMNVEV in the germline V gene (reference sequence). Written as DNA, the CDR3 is TGTGCCAGCAGTTTATCCAGGGCCTATGGCTACACCTTC. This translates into CASSLSRAYGYTF.

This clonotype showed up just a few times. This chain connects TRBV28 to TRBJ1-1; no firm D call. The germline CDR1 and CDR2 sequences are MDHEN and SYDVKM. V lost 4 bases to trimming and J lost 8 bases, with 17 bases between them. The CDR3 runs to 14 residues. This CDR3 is CASSSADPPGEAFF. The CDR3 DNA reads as TGTGCCAGCAGTTCCGCCGACCCTCCTGGGGAAGCTTTCTTT.